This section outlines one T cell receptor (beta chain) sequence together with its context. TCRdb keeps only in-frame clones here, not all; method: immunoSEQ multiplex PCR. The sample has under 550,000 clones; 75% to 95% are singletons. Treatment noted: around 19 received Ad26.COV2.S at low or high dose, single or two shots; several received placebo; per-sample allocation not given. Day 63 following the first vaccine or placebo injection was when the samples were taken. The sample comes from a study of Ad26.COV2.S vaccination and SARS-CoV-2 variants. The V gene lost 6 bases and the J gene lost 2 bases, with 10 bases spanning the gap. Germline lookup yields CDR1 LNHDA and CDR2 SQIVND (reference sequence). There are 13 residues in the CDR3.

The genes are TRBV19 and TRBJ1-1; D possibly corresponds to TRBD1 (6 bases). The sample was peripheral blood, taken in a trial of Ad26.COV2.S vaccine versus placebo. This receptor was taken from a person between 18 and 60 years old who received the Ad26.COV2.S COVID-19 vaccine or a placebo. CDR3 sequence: CASRGGQNTEAFF. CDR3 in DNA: TGTGCCAGTAGAGGGGGGCAAAACACTGAAGCTTTCTTT.